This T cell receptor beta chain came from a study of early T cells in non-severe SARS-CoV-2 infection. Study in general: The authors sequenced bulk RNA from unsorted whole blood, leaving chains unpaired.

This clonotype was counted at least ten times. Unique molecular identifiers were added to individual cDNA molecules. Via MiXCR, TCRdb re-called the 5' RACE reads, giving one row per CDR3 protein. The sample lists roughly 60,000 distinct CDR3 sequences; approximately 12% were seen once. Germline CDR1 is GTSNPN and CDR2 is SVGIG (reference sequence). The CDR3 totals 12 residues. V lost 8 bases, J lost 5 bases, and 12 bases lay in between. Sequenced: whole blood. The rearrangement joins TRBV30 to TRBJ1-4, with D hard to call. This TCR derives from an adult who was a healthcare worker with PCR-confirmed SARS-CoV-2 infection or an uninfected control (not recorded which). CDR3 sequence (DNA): TGTGCCCAGACAACCACCAATGAAAAACTGTTTTTT. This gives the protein CAQTTTNEKLFF.